The rows below give T cell receptor beta chains drawn from one sample of a study of cytomegalovirus exposure and HLA in healthy donors. Clones were sequenced by immunoSEQ multiplex PCR, and TCRdb holds only the in-frame ones, with some missing. The data hold 130,000 to 150,000 clones, with 85% to 90% observed a single time. Sequenced sample: PBMCs. Source of these receptors: a woman aged 30 to 39 in good health and CMV-seropositive. The CDR3 runs from the conserved cysteine through the conserved F or W. D genes are given only for firm matches. The size entry is marked missing in some rows and otherwise reads once, few, many or a size class.

V	size	J	D	DNA	CDR3
TRBV27	NA	TRBJ1-1	NA	TGTGCCAGCAGTCCCTACAAACAGGGTTCTCTGAACACTGAAGCTTTCTTT	CASSPYKQGSLNTEAFF
TRBV18	NA	TRBJ2-7	TRBD1	TGTGCCAGCTCACCTTTCCAGACAGGGGACTACGAGCAGTACTTC	CASSPFQTGDYEQYF
TRBV7-2	few	TRBJ2-1	TRBD2	TGTGCCAGCAGCTTCCCCGGACTAGCCGCTTACAATGAGCAGTTCTTC	CASSFPGLAAYNEQFF
TRBV27	NA	TRBJ2-3	TRBD2	TGTGCCAGCAGTCCCACTGGCCCGGGACTAGCGGGGTCAGATACGCAGTATTTT	CASSPTGPGLAGSDTQYF
TRBV5-4	NA	TRBJ2-5	NA	TGTGCCAGCAGCTTGGGTGACCTGGGGGGACAAGAGACCCAGTACTTC	CASSLGDLGGQETQYF
TRBV5-1	NA	TRBJ2-1	TRBD1	TGCGCCAGCAGCCTTGAGGGACAGGACTACAATGAGCAGTTCTTC	CASSLEGQDYNEQFF
TRBV5-8	NA	TRBJ1-2	NA	TGTGCCAGCAGCGCCTGGCAGGGGACCTATGGCTACACCTTC	CASSAWQGTYGYTF
TRBV6-5	NA	TRBJ2-3	NA	TGTGCCAGCAGTACAGGGTTGGCAGATACGCAGTATTTT	CASSTGLADTQYF
TRBV7-2	NA	TRBJ2-7	TRBD2	TGTGCCAGCAGCTACGGGACTAGTCCCCTCTACGAGCAGTACTTC	CASSYGTSPLYEQYF
TRBV2	NA	TRBJ2-7	NA	TGTGCCAGCAGTGAAGGGGCTAGCAAAAGCTCCTACGAGCAGTACTTC	CASSEGASKSSYEQYF
TRBV10-2	NA	TRBJ1-4	TRBD1	TGCGCCAGCAGTGAGCCTGACAGGGCAACTAATGAAAAACTGTTTTTT	CASSEPDRATNEKLFF
TRBV11-2	NA	TRBJ1-4	NA	TGTGCCAGCAGCTGGGGGAGGCGCGAAAAACTGTTTTTT	CASSWGRREKLFF
TRBV4-1	NA	TRBJ1-3	NA	TGCGCCAGCAGCCGGCAGGTCCCTCGTGGAAACACCATATATTTT	CASSRQVPRGNTIYF
TRBV12-5	NA	TRBJ2-2	TRBD2	TGTGCTAGTGGTTTATCAATAGCGGGAGGCCGGGCGGCCACCGGGGAGCTGTTTTTT	CASGLSIAGGRAATGELFF
TRBV14	NA	TRBJ2-3	TRBD2	TGTGCCAGCAGCCAAGTACTCGGGACTAGCTCAGATACGCAGTATTTT	CASSQVLGTSSDTQYF
TRBV10-3	NA	TRBJ2-1	TRBD2	TGTGCCATCAGTGAGTCCGGACTAGCGGGAGTGCCCCACAATGAGCAGTTCTTC	CAISESGLAGVPHNEQFF
TRBV5-1	NA	TRBJ2-7	TRBD1	TGCGCCAGCCGACGGGACAGCTACGAGCAGTACTTC	CASRRDSYEQYF
TRBV6-5	NA	TRBJ2-1	NA	TGTGCCAGCAGTCCGAGGGAGTATGAGCAGTTCTTC	CASSPREYEQFF
TRBV5-1	NA	TRBJ1-2	NA	TGCGCCAGCAGCTTGGCCGGCGGGACCAACTATGGCTACACCTTC	CASSLAGGTNYGYTF
TRBV6-6	NA	TRBJ2-3	TRBD2	TGTGCCAGCACCATAGCGGGGGGCCTTTACACAGATACGCAGTATTTT	CASTIAGGLYTDTQYF
TRBV19	NA	TRBJ1-2	NA	TGTGCCAGTAGTATGCAGTATCCTAACTATGGCTACACCTTC	CASSMQYPNYGYTF
TRBV6-1	few	TRBJ1-1	NA	TGTGCCAGCAGTGAACCCAGGGTCAGCACTGAAGCTTTCTTT	CASSEPRVSTEAFF
TRBV7-2	NA	TRBJ2-7	NA	TGTGCCAGCAGCTCAGGAGGCTCCTACGAGCAGTACTTC	CASSSGGSYEQYF
TRBV5-4	NA	TRBJ2-5	TRBD2	TGTGCCAGCAGCCCCGGAAGGGGACTAGCGGGTCAAGAGACCCAGTACTTC	CASSPGRGLAGQETQYF
TRBV18	once	TRBJ2-2	NA	TGTGCCAGCTCAAGTTCTAGCCGTTACACCGGGGAGCTGTTTTTT	CASSSSSRYTGELFF
TRBV18	NA	TRBJ2-7	TRBD1	TGTGCCAGCTCAAAGACAGGGGGCGATTACGAGCAGTACTTC	CASSKTGGDYEQYF
TRBV2	once	TRBJ2-7	NA	TGTGCCAGCAGTCCTACAGGGCTCCCCTACGAGCAGTACTTC	CASSPTGLPYEQYF
TRBV6-4	NA	TRBJ2-7	NA	TGTGCCAGCAGTGACAGGGTTCAGGGGACCTACTACGAGCAGTACTTC	CASSDRVQGTYYEQYF
TRBV5-1	NA	TRBJ2-1	TRBD1	TGCGCCAGCAGCCTAGGGACAGGGCTAAATGAGCAGTTCTTC	CASSLGTGLNEQFF
TRBV11-2	NA	TRBJ2-7	NA	TGTGCCAGCAGCTACGGACTCGGCTACGAGCAGTACTTC	CASSYGLGYEQYF
TRBV6-4	NA	TRBJ1-6	NA	TGTGCCAGCAGTGACAGGGAAGGGGATAATTCACCCCTCCACTTT	CASSDREGDNSPLHF
TRBV4-1	NA	TRBJ2-7	TRBD2	TGCGCCAGCAGCCAAGCCGGGACTAGCGGGCGGACCTACGAGCAGTACTTC	CASSQAGTSGRTYEQYF
TRBV2	NA	TRBJ1-3	NA	TGTGCCAGCAGCGTGAACCAGGGTTCTGGAAACACCATATATTTT	CASSVNQGSGNTIYF
TRBV29-1	NA	TRBJ1-2	TRBD1	TGCAGCGTCCGAACAGGGGGCGATGGCTACACCTTC	CSVRTGGDGYTF
TRBV4-1	NA	TRBJ2-5	NA	TGCGCCAGCAGCCGGGGGGAGACGTACCAAGAGACCCAGTACTTC	CASSRGETYQETQYF
TRBV5-1	NA	TRBJ2-3	TRBD2	TGCGCCAGCAGCTTGCCTAGCGGGGTGGGAGATACGCAGTATTTT	CASSLPSGVGDTQYF
TRBV2	NA	TRBJ1-4	NA	TGTGCCAGCAGCTTCTTACAGGTGATTAATGAAAAACTGTTTTTT	CASSFLQVINEKLFF
TRBV5-1	NA	TRBJ1-1	TRBD1	TGCGCCACCCGGACAGGGTTAGGGAACACTGAAGCTTTCTTT	CATRTGLGNTEAFF
TRBV6-1	NA	TRBJ1-1	TRBD1	TGTGCCAGCAGTGAACCGGGGACAGGGGGCCCTTGGACTGAAGCTTTCTTT	CASSEPGTGGPWTEAFF
TRBV2	NA	TRBJ2-3	NA	TGTGCCAGCAGTGAAGGTCCAGGGAGGACAGATACGCAGTATTTT	CASSEGPGRTDTQYF
TRBV5-6	once	TRBJ1-1	NA	TGTGCCAGCAGCTTTCAGAGGATGAACACTGAAGCTTTCTTT	CASSFQRMNTEAFF
TRBV21-1	NA	TRBJ2-3	NA	TGTGCCAGCAGCAAACTAGCGGGAGAGGATACGCAGTATTTT	CASSKLAGEDTQYF
TRBV5-4	NA	TRBJ2-3	TRBD2	TGTGCCAGCAGCTATTACTTATATAGCGGGGGGACAGATACGCAGTATTTT	CASSYYLYSGGTDTQYF
TRBV6-6	NA	TRBJ1-5	NA	TGTGCCAGCAGGGACAGAAATCAGCCCCAGCATTTT	CASRDRNQPQHF
TRBV6-6	NA	TRBJ2-7	TRBD2	TGTGCCAGCAGTTACGTGGGCGGGGGTAGATCCTACGAGCAGTACTTC	CASSYVGGGRSYEQYF
TRBV13	NA	TRBJ2-5	TRBD1	TGTGCCAGCAGCTTAGCGACAGGGGGTTCGGAGACCCAGTACTTC	CASSLATGGSETQYF
TRBV6-1	NA	TRBJ1-2	TRBD1	TGTGCCAGCGGCCGGGACAGGAAGAACTATGGCTACACCTTC	CASGRDRKNYGYTF
TRBV9	NA	TRBJ2-3	NA	TGTGCCGGTGTGGAGGGCACAGATACGCAGTATTTT	CAGVEGTDTQYF
TRBV19	NA	TRBJ2-7	TRBD1	TGTGCCAGTAGTACTCAGACAGGGAGAGAACGCTACGAGCAGTACTTC	CASSTQTGRERYEQYF
TRBV18	NA	TRBJ1-5	NA	TGTGCCAGCTCACGCTCAGGGCACAATCAGCCCCAGCATTTT	CASSRSGHNQPQHF
TRBV6-5	few	TRBJ2-5	TRBD1	TGTGCCAGCAGGTCGGGACAGAGGAAAGAGACCCAGTACTTC	CASRSGQRKETQYF
TRBV2	NA	TRBJ2-3	TRBD2	TGTGCCAGCAGGCGAGCGGGGGGGGCCACAGATACGCAGTATTTT	CASRRAGGATDTQYF
TRBV2	NA	TRBJ2-2	NA	TGTGCCAGCAGTGAGGGCCCCGCGAACACCGGGGAGCTGTTTTTT	CASSEGPANTGELFF
TRBV19	NA	TRBJ1-5	NA	TGTGCCTCTCAACCCGGGGTCAATCAGCCCCAGCATTTT	CASQPGVNQPQHF
TRBV7-9	few	TRBJ1-2	TRBD1	TGTGCCAGCAGCCGGGGACAGGACCGGGTTAACCTATTC	CASSRGQDRVNLF
TRBV6-1	NA	TRBJ2-7	NA	TGTGCCAGCAGTGAATACCAACTGGTCTCCTACGAGCAGTACTTC	CASSEYQLVSYEQYF
TRBV4-2	NA	TRBJ1-1	NA	TGTGCCAGCAGCCCCCCGGGGGCTGAAGCTTTCTTT	CASSPPGAEAFF
TRBV7-3	NA	TRBJ2-7	NA	TGTGCCAGCAGCTTAGGGGGCGGGCGCGGGGAGCAGTACTTC	CASSLGGGRGEQYF
TRBV9	NA	TRBJ1-4	NA	TGTGCCAGCAGCGCCCCGCCTGGGGCGGATGAAAAACTGTTTTTT	CASSAPPGADEKLFF
TRBV5-6	NA	TRBJ1-4	TRBD1	TGTGCCAGCACCCTCTGGGGGACAGTACCAACTAATGAAAAACTGTTTTTT	CASTLWGTVPTNEKLFF